These 31 T cell receptor beta chains originate from one sample sequenced in a study of cytomegalovirus exposure and HLA in healthy donors listed by TCRdb under 2017. Library generation was performed with the immunoSEQ multiplex PCR assay. A mixture of 60 forward primers for TCR Vbeta segments and 13 reverse primers for TCR Jbeta segments was used in the multiplex PCR. The clones in this table, taken by TCRdb from immuneACCESS, are in-frame only. Not every clone is retained; where verified, under half of the shortfall comes from an unresolved V gene, and the cause of the rest is unknown. This sample's table contains some 120,000 clones. In total, the top ten clones hold about 6.8% of the sample. The sample was PBMCs. All receptors derive from a man between 35 and 55 years old in good health and CMV-seropositive.

This chain uses TRBV11-2 with TRBJ2-1, with 8 positions matching TRBD1. This CDR3 contains 16 residues. V trimming: 3 bases; J trimming: 0 bases; junction bases outside the gene matches: 4. Germline V gene lookup returns CDR1 SGHAT and CDR2 FQNNGV. The CDR3 is CASSFGQGFSYNEQFF. Written as DNA, the CDR3 is TGTGCCAGCAGCTTCGGACAGGGCTTCTCCTACAATGAGCAGTTCTTC.

The rearrangement joins TRBV7-9 to TRBJ1-1, with a possible D match to TRBD1 (5 bases). Germline CDR1 SEHNR, CDR2 FQNEAQ (reference sequence). V was clipped by 5 bases and J by 4 bases, with 11 bases between them. The CDR3 runs to 13 residues. The CDR3 bases are TGTGCCAGCAGCGCCCCCGGGGGCACTGAAGCTTTCTTT. Protein product: CASSAPGGTEAFF.

The chain recombines TRBV7-9 with TRBJ2-1; D gene unclear. The germline V and J ends were trimmed by 5 bases and 9 bases, with 8 bases remaining between them. CDR1 and CDR2 (germline): SEHNR, FQNEAQ (reference sequence). This CDR3 region has 11 residues. DNA for the CDR3: TGTGCCAGCAGCCCCCCGGGTGAGCAGTTCTTC. This codes for CASSPPGEQFF.

V usage is TRBV2 and J usage is TRBJ2-4, with 7 nucleotides matching TRBD2. Per the germline V gene, CDR1 is SNHLY and CDR2 is FYNNEI. V gave up 3 bases and J gave up 8 bases; unmatched junction bases: 7. This CDR3 comprises 14 residues. The CDR3: CASSEGGRGDIQYF. In nucleotides, the CDR3 is TGTGCCAGCAGTGAGGGCGGGAGAGGGGACATTCAGTACTTC.

This chain joins TRBV7-9 and TRBJ2-5; 11 nucleotides match TRBD2. Germline V gene lookup returns CDR1 SEHNR and CDR2 FQNEAQ (reference sequence). The CDR3 is 16 amino acids. With V trimmed by 0 bases and J by 5 bases, 5 bases remained unmatched. CDR3 DNA: TGTGCCAGCAGCTTAGCGCTGGCTAGCGGGGGGGAGACCCAGTACTTC. As protein: CASSLALASGGETQYF.

The genes are TRBV4-2 and TRBJ2-1; D gene uncertain. The CDR3 consists of 17 residues. The germline V gene encodes CDR1 LGHNA and CDR2 YNFKEQ. V lost 1 base and J lost 0, with 13 bases in between. The CDR3 DNA reads as TGTGCCAGCAGCCAAGTACCCATGAGGAGCTCCTACAATGAGCAGTTCTTC. Residues: CASSQVPMRSSYNEQFF.

The CDR3 sequence: CASRDRGRAGELFF. CDR3 DNA: TGTGCCAGCCGGGACAGGGGGCGGGCCGGGGAGCTGTTTTTT. V gene TRBV2 combines with J gene TRBJ2-2; 12 bases align to TRBD1. This CDR3 contains 14 residues. Per the germline V gene, CDR1 is SNHLY and CDR2 is FYNNEI. V gave up 8 bases and J gave up 6 bases; unmatched junction bases: 4.

The rearrangement joins TRBV11-2 to TRBJ1-4, with TRBD1 matching 7 bases. The CDR3 totals 14 residues. V gave up 5 bases and J gave up 3 bases; unmatched junction bases: 3. CDR1 SGHAT and CDR2 FQNNGV come from the germline V gene. CDR3 nucleotide sequence: TGTGCCAGCAGCCGGGACAGAGCTAATGAAAAACTGTTTTTT. Amino acid sequence: CASSRDRANEKLFF. Together with reference TRBV11-2 and TRBJ1-4, the CDR3 gives the full variable domain: EAGVAQSPRYKIIEKRQSVAFWCNPISGHATLYWYQQILGQGPKLLIQFQNNGVVDDSQLPKDRFSAERLKGVDSTLKIQPAKLEDSAVYLCASSRDRANEKLFFGSGTQLSVL.

This chain connects TRBV28 to TRBJ1-4; 7 bases are a match to TRBD1. From germline, CDR1 is MDHEN and CDR2 SYDVKM. The trim removed 4 bases at V and 4 bases at J, leaving 12 bases unmatched. The CDR3 contains 17 residues. The DNA of the CDR3 is TGTGCCAGCAGTTCCACCAAAACAGGGGACCGTAATGAAAAACTGTTTTTT. This sequence encodes CASSSTKTGDRNEKLFF.

The chain links TRBV10-2 to TRBJ2-5; 7 bases match TRBD2. The DNA end favors TRBJ2-7, so the J call may be wrong. Germline values: CDR1 WSHSY, CDR2 SAAADI. The CDR3 loop spans 14 amino acids. In DNA, the CDR3 is TGCGCCAGCAGATCGGGCGGGAGTAGGTACGAGCAGTACTTC. Translating it yields CASRSGGSRYEQYF.

The rearrangement links TRBV28 to TRBJ1-2; the match to TRBD1 covers 10 bases. CDR1 and CDR2 from the germline V gene are MDHEN and SYDVKM. There are 15 residues in the CDR3. Trimming at V came to 4 bases and at J to 4 bases, leaving 6 bases not matched to a gene. DNA for the CDR3: TGTGCCAGCAGTTCTACTTGGGACAGGGGCTATGGCTACACCTTC. It translates to CASSSTWDRGYGYTF.

V is TRBV6-1 and J is TRBJ2-3, with TRBD2 matching over 8 bases. The CDR3 runs to 14 residues. The V gene end was trimmed by 7 bases and the J gene end by 5 bases; junction bases not matched to a gene: 8. Germline lookup yields CDR1 MNHNS and CDR2 SASEGT. Here the CDR3 DNA reads TGTGCCAGCACCACGGAAGCGGGAGTAGATACGCAGTATTTT. The encoded protein is CASTTEAGVDTQYF.

The CDR3 coding sequence is TGTGCCAGCAGTTTTAGGGGGCGTTGGCAGCCCCAGCATTTT. This sequence encodes CASSFRGRWQPQHF. The chain recombines TRBV28 with TRBJ1-5, with 7 bases identical to TRBD1. V dropped 3 bases and J dropped 7; count of bases not matched to a gene: 6. CDR3 size: 14 residues. In germline, CDR1 is MDHEN, CDR2 SYDVKM.

This rearrangement joins TRBV7-9 to TRBJ1-2, with 8 bases lining up with TRBD1. The V gene end was trimmed by 3 bases and the J gene end by 4 bases; junction bases not matched to a gene: 13. The CDR3 is made up of 17 amino acids. From germline, CDR1 is SEHNR and CDR2 FQNEAQ (reference sequence). The CDR3: CASSFSGRGPYLYGYTF. CDR3 DNA: TGTGCCAGCAGCTTTAGTGGCAGGGGGCCTTACCTCTATGGCTACACCTTC.

The V gene is TRBV6-5, the J gene TRBJ2-5; 9 bases agree with TRBD2. In germline, CDR1 is MNHEY, CDR2 SVGAGI. The CDR3 consists of 13 residues. The J segment lost 5 bases and the V segment lost 10 bases, leaving 8 bases of the junction unmatched. The CDR3 DNA reads TGTGCCACCGGGACTAGCATGTCGGAGACCCAGTACTTC. Translating it yields CATGTSMSETQYF.

The chain is built from TRBV19 and TRBJ2-4, with D possibly TRBD1 on 5 matching bases. Per germline, CDR1 LNHDA and CDR2 SQIVND (reference sequence). The CDR3 sequence is 15 residues long. V lost 5 bases, J lost 0 bases, and 11 bases lay in between. The CDR3: CASSASGLAKNIQYF. The CDR3 DNA is TGTGCCAGTAGTGCCTCAGGGCTAGCCAAAAACATTCAGTACTTC.

The chain joins TRBV7-9 to TRBJ1-3, with D perhaps matching TRBD1 (5 bases). Per germline, CDR1 SEHNR and CDR2 FQNEAQ (reference sequence). Deletions cut 3 bases from V and 4 bases from J, with 7 bases between. CDR3 length: 13 amino acids. The CDR3 DNA reads TGTGCCAGCAGCTTGGGGCTCGGAAACACCATATATTTT. Translated, it gives CASSLGLGNTIYF.

As DNA, the CDR3 is TGTGCCAGTAGCACACAGCCATCTAATGAAAAACTGTTTTTT. This gives the protein CASSTQPSNEKLFF. The chain links TRBV19 to TRBJ1-4; D uncertain. Germline CDR1 reads LNHDA; CDR2 reads SQIVND (reference sequence). CDR3 length: 14 residues. Trimming left V 6 bases short and J 3 bases short, with 11 bases between.

The V gene is TRBV5-4, the J gene TRBJ2-3; 8 positions match TRBD1. This CDR3 contains 14 residues. From germline, CDR1 is SGHNT and CDR2 YYREEE (reference sequence). With V trimmed by 4 bases and J by 6 bases, 7 bases remained unmatched. The CDR3 DNA sequence: TGTGCCAGCAGCGGGAAGACAGGGGAGGATACGCAGTATTTT. Translating gives CASSGKTGEDTQYF.

This chain connects TRBV7-9 to TRBJ1-5, with TRBD1 as a possible D gene (5 bases). Trimming shortened V by 5 bases and J by 2 bases, and 16 bases separated the two germline ends. Germline V gene sequence: CDR1 SEHNR, CDR2 FQNEAQ (reference sequence). The CDR3 has 16 residues. The CDR3 protein is CASSHGGRGGNQPQHF. The DNA for the CDR3 is TGTGCCAGCAGCCACGGGGGGAGGGGTGGCAATCAGCCCCAGCATTTT.

The V gene is TRBV6-1, the J gene TRBJ2-1, with 10 bases fitting TRBD2. This CDR3 has 15 amino acids. The V and J ends lost 4 bases and 5 bases, in that order; junction bases with no gene match: 5. Germline V gene lookup returns CDR1 MNHNS and CDR2 SASEGT. This CDR3 is CASSALAGDHNEQFF. Written as DNA, the CDR3 is TGTGCCAGCAGTGCGCTAGCGGGAGACCACAATGAGCAGTTCTTC.

The chain has TRBV30 and TRBJ2-6; 9 nucleotides align to TRBD1. This CDR3 comprises 17 residues. Germline loops: CDR1 GTSNPN, CDR2 SVGIG (reference sequence). V lost 2 bases to trimming and J lost 3 bases; unmatched junction nucleotides: 8. The CDR3 DNA reads as TGTGCCTGGAGTCGGGACAGGGCCGGTTATGGGGCCAACGTCCTGACTTTC. It yields the protein CAWSRDRAGYGANVLTF.

CDR3 DNA sequence: TGTGCCACCAGCGAAACGGTTAGCAATCAGCCCCAGCATTTT. This encodes CATSETVSNQPQHF. The chain is built from TRBV15 and TRBJ1-5; D gene ambiguous. Germline lookup yields CDR1 LNHNV and CDR2 YYDKDF (reference sequence). Deletions cut 5 bases from V and 0 bases from J, with 8 bases between. The CDR3 extends over 14 amino acids.

The CDR3 nucleotides read TGTGCCAGCTCACCAGCACAGTCCTACGAGCAGTACTTC. Translation gives CASSPAQSYEQYF. The rearrangement uses TRBV18 and TRBJ2-7; D not certain. V lost 2 bases and J 1 base, leaving 6 bases between the germline ends. The CDR3 is made up of 13 amino acids. Germline CDR1 is KGHSH and CDR2 is LQKENI.

The J gene is TRBJ2-1, the V gene TRBV15; 8 nucleotides align to TRBD2. The V gene's germline CDR1 is LNHNV and CDR2 YYDKDF (reference sequence). CDR3 length: 14 amino acids. The V and J ends lost 9 bases and 3 bases, in that order; junction bases with no gene match: 7. As DNA, the CDR3 is TGTGCCACACAGCTGGGACTAGACTACAATGAGCAGTTCTTC. This translates into CATQLGLDYNEQFF.

V and J are TRBV27 and TRBJ1-5, with no clear D. This CDR3 spans 14 amino acids. V was shortened by 0 bases and J by 1 base, with 4 bases between the two germline ends. The germline V gene encodes CDR1 MNHEY and CDR2 SMNVEV (reference sequence). The CDR3 spells CASSLSRSNQPQHF. DNA for the CDR3: TGTGCCAGCAGTTTATCCAGGAGCAATCAGCCCCAGCATTTT.

The chain recombines TRBV7-8 with TRBJ1-5; D not certain. Trimming shortened V by 5 bases and J by 4 bases, and 6 bases separated the two germline ends. The CDR3 is made up of 12 amino acids. CDR1 is SGHVS, CDR2 FQNEAQ, per germline. CDR3 residues: CASSPTNQPQHF. The DNA of the CDR3 is TGTGCCAGCAGCCCCACAAATCAGCCCCAGCATTTT.

The chain recombines TRBV18 with TRBJ1-5, with a possible D match to TRBD1 (5 bases). V lost 4 bases, J lost 7 bases, and 20 bases lay in between. The germline gives CDR1 KGHSH, CDR2 LQKENI. The CDR3 contains 16 residues. CDR3 in amino acids: CASSLEGPSRGQPQHF. Written as DNA, the CDR3 is TGTGCCAGCTCACTTGAGGGGCCATCACGGGGGCAGCCCCAGCATTTT.

J is TRBJ2-1 and V is TRBV5-1; TRBD2 aligns across 7 bases. This CDR3 is built from 15 residues. Germline V CDR1 and CDR2: SGHRS, YFSETQ. V shed 4 bases and J 1 base; nucleotides not matched to a gene: 5. CDR3 nucleotide sequence: TGCGCCAGCAGCCCACGCGGGGGTTCCTACAATGAGCAGTTCTTC. Protein product: CASSPRGGSYNEQFF.

V and J are TRBV14 and TRBJ2-1; 8 nucleotides match TRBD1. The CDR3 loop spans 11 amino acids. Per the germline V gene, CDR1 is SGHDN and CDR2 is FVKESK. The junction had 7 bases not matched to a gene; V was cut back by 6 bases and J by 15 bases. This chain's CDR3 is CASSLDRDRFF. CDR3 nucleotides: TGTGCCAGCAGTCTGGACAGGGATAGGTTCTTC.

DNA for the CDR3: TGTGCCAGCAGCGGCGCGGGGATGCGGACAGATACGCAGTATTTT. As protein: CASSGAGMRTDTQYF. This chain links TRBV5-5 with TRBJ2-3, with a possible D match to TRBD2 (6 bases). Trimming removed 4 bases at V and 3 bases at J, with 15 bases between. Germline-derived CDR1 and CDR2 are SGHKS and YYEKEE (reference sequence). The CDR3 is made up of 15 amino acids.